The 26 T cell receptor beta chains below all came from one sample that was sequenced in a study of shared clonotypes between healthy human individuals. Using immunoSEQ multiplex PCR, the repertoire was profiled, and TCRdb retains in-frame clones only, with some absent. Seen here are approximately 1.5 million clones, approximately 98.5% observed once, and the top ten hold under 0.45%. The sequenced material came from naive CD4+ T cells sorted from blood. Subset in this sample: CD45RA+ positively selected. Receptor source: a man younger than 40 in good health.

This clone was recorded once. This chain links TRBV2 with TRBJ2-4, with D perhaps matching TRBD2 (5 bases). V was shortened by 6 bases and J by 3 bases, with 12 bases between the two germline ends. Germline CDR1 is SNHLY and CDR2 is FYNNEI. This CDR3 contains 14 residues. This CDR3 reads CASRGRGVKNIQYF. In DNA, the CDR3 is TGTGCCAGCAGGGGGAGAGGAGTCAAAAACATTCAGTACTTC.

This chain joins TRBV10-3 and TRBJ2-7; a possible D gene is TRBD2 (6 bases). Germline V gene sequence: CDR1 ENHRY, CDR2 SYGVKD. The CDR3 extends over 14 amino acids. The V end was cut by 5 bases, the J end by 5 bases, with 16 bases between. The CDR3 DNA reads TGTGCCATCAGTCGCAGGGACTCCGCTCACGAGCAGTACTTC. Its protein product is CAISRRDSAHEQYF.

The chain employs TRBV18 and TRBJ2-2; D possibly corresponds to TRBD1 (6 bases). V was cut by 2 bases and J by 7 bases, with 11 bases left in between. Germline V gives CDR1 KGHSH, CDR2 LQKENI. The CDR3 has 14 residues. The CDR3 sequence is CASSPFRGDGELFF. The DNA of the CDR3 is TGTGCCAGCTCACCATTCAGGGGAGACGGGGAGCTGTTTTTT.

This chain uses TRBV7-2 with TRBJ1-5; weak D call: TRBD1 (6 bases). This CDR3 comprises 15 residues. Germline V CDR1 and CDR2: SGHTA, FQGNSA. V gave up 2 bases and J gave up 3 bases, with 11 bases separating them. In DNA form, the CDR3 reads TGTGCCAGCAGCTTACGGGGGACATACAATCAGCCCCAGCATTTT. Translated, it gives CASSLRGTYNQPQHF.

The chain links TRBV10-1 to TRBJ2-5, with TRBD1 identical over 7 bases. J lost 0 bases, V lost 4 bases, and 5 bases had no gene match. The germline CDR1 and CDR2 sequences are WNHNN and SYGVQD (reference sequence). This CDR3 comprises 15 residues. The DNA of the CDR3 is TGCGCCAGCAGTGTAGGGACAGACTACCAAGAGACCCAGTACTTC. This gives the protein CASSVGTDYQETQYF.

The rearrangement links TRBV5-4 to TRBJ1-1; D uncertain. The CDR3 loop spans 14 amino acids. Trimming took off 0 bases at V and 0 bases at J, with 6 bases between the two ends. Germline CDR1 and CDR2: SGHNT and YYREEE (reference sequence). The DNA of the CDR3 is TGTGCCAGCAGCTTGGATCAGGTGAACACTGAAGCTTTCTTT. It is translated as CASSLDQVNTEAFF.

The V call is TRBV29-1, the J call TRBJ2-7, with D hard to call. CDR3 length equals 12 residues. V gave up 6 bases and J gave up 4 bases, with 13 bases separating them. The germline V gene encodes CDR1 SQVTM and CDR2 ANQGSEA. CDR3 sequence reads: CSVAHGVYEQYF. CDR3 in DNA: TGCAGCGTAGCACATGGGGTGTACGAGCAGTACTTC.

The CDR3 region has the DNA TGTGCCAGCAGCCCGAACCCCGGGACGTACAATGAGCAGTTCTTC. Protein product: CASSPNPGTYNEQFF. The chain has TRBV14 and TRBJ2-1; either TRBD1 or TRBD2 may fit D (5 bases each). In germline, CDR1 is SGHDN, CDR2 FVKESK. This CDR3 contains 15 residues. The V gene lost 4 bases and the J gene lost 4 bases, with 14 bases spanning the gap.

The rearrangement links TRBV5-1 to TRBJ2-2, with no clear D. Per germline, CDR1 SGHRS and CDR2 YFSETQ. V lost 1 base to trimming and J lost 5 bases, with 9 bases between them. The CDR3 is 14 residues long. Here the CDR3 DNA reads TGCGCCAGCAGCTTGACTGGTCAGACCGGGGAGCTGTTTTTT. Translation: CASSLTGQTGELFF.

The chain couples TRBV28 to TRBJ2-7; D not resolved. CDR3 length: 16 residues. The germline V and J ends were trimmed by 5 bases and 5 bases, with 22 bases remaining between them. CDR1 is MDHEN, CDR2 SYDVKM, per germline. Written as DNA, the CDR3 is TGTGCCAGCAGTCGGATGCGGACGTCCAGGTCGGACGAGCAGTACTTC. Residues: CASSRMRTSRSDEQYF.

This sequence joins TRBV10-3 and TRBJ2-2; D may match TRBD1 or TRBD2 (5 bases each). This CDR3 spans 15 amino acids. V shed 4 bases and J shed 7 bases, with 16 bases lying between them. Germline V gives CDR1 ENHRY, CDR2 SYGVKD. CDR3 residues: CAISVKSGTGGELFF. CDR3 nucleotide sequence: TGTGCCATCAGTGTCAAGAGCGGTACAGGCGGGGAGCTGTTTTTT.

In DNA, the CDR3 is TGTGCCAGCAACAGGGAACCCACAGATACGCAGTATTTT. Translated, it gives CASNREPTDTQYF. This chain connects TRBV19 to TRBJ2-3, with a tentative D call TRBD1 (6 bases). The germline V and J ends were trimmed by 9 bases and 2 bases, with 12 bases remaining between them. CDR3 size: 13 residues. Germline V gene sequence: CDR1 LNHDA, CDR2 SQIVND (reference sequence).

The genes are TRBV28 and TRBJ1-2; the D gene is possibly TRBD1 (6 bases). With 1 base removed from V and 6 bases from J, the gap between germline ends came to 9 bases. CDR3 length: 13 amino acids. Germline lookup yields CDR1 MDHEN and CDR2 SYDVKM. The CDR3 protein is CASSLLGGHGYTF. The CDR3 DNA is TGTGCCAGCAGTTTATTAGGGGGTCATGGCTACACCTTC.

The V gene is TRBV6-6, the J gene TRBJ2-2, with D perhaps TRBD1 (6 bases). This CDR3 spans 16 amino acids. CDR1 and CDR2 from the germline V gene are MNHNY and SVGAGI (reference sequence). V lost 6 bases to trimming and J lost 6 bases, with 20 bases between them. As DNA, the CDR3 is TGTGCCAGCAGCCCCACTCCGACAGGATGGGCCGGGGAGCTGTTTTTT. Translating it yields CASSPTPTGWAGELFF.

The genes are TRBV6-4 and TRBJ2-3; tentatively, D is TRBD2 (5 bases). CDR3 length: 15 residues. The germline V gene encodes CDR1 MRHNA and CDR2 SNTAGT. V lost 2 bases to trimming and J lost 0 bases, with 9 bases between them. In DNA form, the CDR3 reads TGTGCCAGCAGTGACCGAGCGGCTAGCACAGATACGCAGTATTTT. Its protein is CASSDRAASTDTQYF.

This clone was observed once. The CDR3 DNA follows: TGTGCCAGCAGCCATGTCCGAGGGAAGAATGAGCAGTTCTTC. It translates to CASSHVRGKNEQFF. The chain links TRBV11-2 to TRBJ2-1; perhaps TRBD2 as D (5 bases). Trimming stripped 5 bases from V and 7 bases from J, with 15 bases between. Looked up from germline, CDR1 is SGHAT and CDR2 is FQNNGV. The CDR3 has 14 amino acids.

This clone appeared once. V usage is TRBV25-1 and J usage is TRBJ1-1; tentative D call: TRBD1 (6 bases). V lost 9 bases, J lost 5 bases, and 19 bases lay in between. The CDR3 is 14 amino acids. Per germline, CDR1 MGHDK and CDR2 SYGVNS. CDR3: CASSTGAPATEAFF. CDR3 nucleotide sequence: TGTGCCAGTAGCACGGGGGCTCCCGCGACTGAAGCTTTCTTT. The whole variable domain, filled in from reference TRBV25-1 and TRBJ1-1, reads EADIYQTPRYLVIGTGKKITLECSQTMGHDKMYWYQQDPGMELHLIHYSYGVNSTEKGDLSSESTVSRIRTEHFPLTLESARPSHTSQYLCASSTGAPATEAFFGQGTRLTVV.

The table lists this clone with a count of one. The J gene is TRBJ2-3, the V gene TRBV5-1, with D perhaps TRBD2 (5 bases). Germline values: CDR1 SGHRS, CDR2 YFSETQ. With 0 bases removed from V and 2 bases from J, the gap between germline ends came to 7 bases. The CDR3 spans 14 residues. Here the CDR3 reads CASSLDSVTDTQYF. The CDR3 DNA sequence: TGCGCCAGCAGCTTGGATAGCGTCACAGATACGCAGTATTTT.

This chain uses TRBV5-5 with TRBJ2-5; D unclear. In germline, CDR1 is SGHKS, CDR2 YYEKEE (reference sequence). The CDR3 spans 15 residues. The V end lost 4 bases, the J end lost 4 bases, and 17 bases lay between the germline ends. CDR3 DNA: TGTGCCAGCAGCCCCCTCAACAGTTACGGAGAGACCCAGTACTTC. Amino acids: CASSPLNSYGETQYF. Filled out from reference TRBV5-5 and TRBJ2-5, the complete variable domain reads DAGVTQSPTHLIKTRGQQVTLRCSPISGHKSVSWYQQVLGQGPQFIFQYYEKEERGRGNFPDRFSARQFPNYSSELNVNALLLGDSALYLCASSPLNSYGETQYFGPGTRLLVL.

This clone was recorded only once. This sequence joins TRBV9 and TRBJ2-3; D is undetermined. This CDR3 comprises 15 residues. Per germline, CDR1 SGDLS and CDR2 YYNGEE. V lost 0 bases and J lost 2, with 10 bases in between. CDR3 residues: CASSVARRNTDTQYF. CDR3 bases: TGTGCCAGCAGCGTAGCCCGGCGGAACACAGATACGCAGTATTTT.

This clone showed up just once. The chain recombines TRBV15 with TRBJ2-7; D call uncertain. CDR1 and CDR2 from the germline V gene are LNHNV and YYDKDF (reference sequence). Trimming pared 0 bases from V and 6 bases from J, leaving 9 bases between. The CDR3 contains 13 residues. This CDR3 is CATSRDWQGEQYF. The CDR3 DNA follows: TGTGCCACCAGCAGAGACTGGCAAGGCGAGCAGTACTTC.

The chain couples TRBV12-5 to TRBJ2-5, with 10 bases fitting TRBD2. Trimming cost V 6 bases and J 2 bases; bases outside gene matches: 6. Germline V lookup: CDR1 LGHNT, CDR2 FRNRAP. The CDR3 runs to 15 residues. The CDR3 DNA reads as TGTGCTAGTGGATCCGGGACTAGCGCTCAAGAGACCCAGTACTTC. It yields the protein CASGSGTSAQETQYF. The whole variable domain, filled in from reference TRBV12-5 and TRBJ2-5, reads DARVTQTPRHKVTEMGQEVTMRCQPILGHNTVFWYRQTMMQGLELLAYFRNRAPLDDSGMPKDRFSAEMPDATLATLKIQPSEPRDSAVYFCASGSGTSAQETQYFGPGTRLLVL.

The chain joins TRBV10-3 to TRBJ1-5; D possibly corresponds to TRBD1 (6 bases). The V end lost 11 bases, the J end lost 1 base, and 12 bases lay between the germline ends. The germline gives CDR1 ENHRY, CDR2 SYGVKD. The CDR3 extends over 13 amino acids. The CDR3 region has the DNA TGTGCCCATCGGGGGCAAAGCAATCAGCCCCAGCATTTT. Translating it yields CAHRGQSNQPQHF.

The V gene is TRBV11-3, the J gene TRBJ2-5, with a weak D call TRBD2 (5 bases). Germline values: CDR1 SGHNT, CDR2 YENEEA. Trimming removed 6 bases from V and 2 bases from J, with 16 bases in between. This CDR3 comprises 15 residues. CDR3 residues: CASSPSGIGQETQYF. CDR3 sequence (DNA): TGTGCCAGCAGTCCCTCCGGGATAGGTCAAGAGACCCAGTACTTC.

The chain has TRBV7-2 and TRBJ2-1; the match to TRBD2 covers 8 bases. The ends lost 3 bases at V and 5 bases at J; junction bases unmatched: 12. In germline, CDR1 is SGHTA, CDR2 FQGNSA. CDR3 length: 17 amino acids. CDR3 sequence (DNA): TGTGCCAGCAGCTTGGTAGGTGGCGGGAGGAACGACAATGAGCAGTTCTTC. Residues: CASSLVGGGRNDNEQFF.

This clone was recorded only once. V and J are TRBV10-1 and TRBJ1-1; D remains ambiguous. The CDR3 consists of 13 residues. V was cut by 5 bases and J by 0 bases, with 7 bases left in between. Germline-derived CDR1 and CDR2 are WNHNN and SYGVQD (reference sequence). The CDR3: CASSQSLNTEAFF. The CDR3 bases are TGCGCCAGCAGTCAGAGTCTGAACACTGAAGCTTTCTTT.